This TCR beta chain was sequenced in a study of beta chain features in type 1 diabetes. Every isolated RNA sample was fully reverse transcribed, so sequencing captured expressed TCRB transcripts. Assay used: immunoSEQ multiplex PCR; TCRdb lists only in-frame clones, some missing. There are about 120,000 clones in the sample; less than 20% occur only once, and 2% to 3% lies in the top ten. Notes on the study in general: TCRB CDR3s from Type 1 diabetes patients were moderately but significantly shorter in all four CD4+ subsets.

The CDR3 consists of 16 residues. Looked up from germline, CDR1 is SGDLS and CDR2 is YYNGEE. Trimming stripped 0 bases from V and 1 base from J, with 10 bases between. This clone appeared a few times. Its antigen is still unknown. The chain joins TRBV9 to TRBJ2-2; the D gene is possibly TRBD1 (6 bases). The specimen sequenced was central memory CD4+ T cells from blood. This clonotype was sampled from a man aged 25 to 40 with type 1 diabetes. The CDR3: CASSVVQGRNTGELFF. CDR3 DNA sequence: TGTGCCAGCAGCGTAGTGCAGGGGAGGAACACCGGGGAGCTGTTTTTT. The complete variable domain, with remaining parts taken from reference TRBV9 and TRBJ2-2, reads DSGVTQTPKHLITATGQRVTLRCSPRSGDLSVYWYQQSLDQGLQFLIQYYNGEERAKGNILERFSAQQFPDLHSELNLSSLELGDSALYFCASSVVQGRNTGELFFGEGSRLTVL.